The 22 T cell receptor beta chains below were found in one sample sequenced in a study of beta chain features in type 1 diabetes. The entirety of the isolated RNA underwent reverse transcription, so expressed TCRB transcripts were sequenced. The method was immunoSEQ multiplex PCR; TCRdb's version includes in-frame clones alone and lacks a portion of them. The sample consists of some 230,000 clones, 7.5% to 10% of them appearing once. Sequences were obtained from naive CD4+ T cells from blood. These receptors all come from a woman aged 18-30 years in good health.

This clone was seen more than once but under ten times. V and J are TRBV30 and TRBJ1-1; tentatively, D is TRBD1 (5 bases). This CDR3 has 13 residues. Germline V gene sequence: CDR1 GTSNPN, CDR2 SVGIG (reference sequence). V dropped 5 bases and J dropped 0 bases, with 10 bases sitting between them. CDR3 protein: CAWSRQMNTEAFF. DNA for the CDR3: TGTGCCTGGTCGAGACAGATGAACACTGAAGCTTTCTTT.

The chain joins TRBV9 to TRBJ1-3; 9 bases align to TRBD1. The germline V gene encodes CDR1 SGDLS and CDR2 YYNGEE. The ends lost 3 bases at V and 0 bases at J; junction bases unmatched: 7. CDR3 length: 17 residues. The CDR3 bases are TGTGCCAGCAGCGCGTTCCGGGACAGGGTCTCTGGAAACACCATATATTTT. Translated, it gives CASSAFRDRVSGNTIYF.

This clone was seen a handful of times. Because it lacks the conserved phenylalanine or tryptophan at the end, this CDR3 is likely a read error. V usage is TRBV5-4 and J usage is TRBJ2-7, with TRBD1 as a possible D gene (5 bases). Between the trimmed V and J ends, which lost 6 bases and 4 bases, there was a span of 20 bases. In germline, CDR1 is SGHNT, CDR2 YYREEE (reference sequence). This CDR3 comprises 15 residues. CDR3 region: CASTPSLQGDYEQYL. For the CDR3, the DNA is TGTGCCAGCACCCCCTCGTTGCAGGGCGATTACGAGCAGTACCTC.

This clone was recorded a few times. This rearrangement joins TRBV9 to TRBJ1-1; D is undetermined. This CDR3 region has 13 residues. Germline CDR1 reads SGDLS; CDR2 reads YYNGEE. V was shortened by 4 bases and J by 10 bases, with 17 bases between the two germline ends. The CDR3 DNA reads TGTGCCAGCAGCTCCAGGCGTTCGGGAAGAGCTTTCTTT. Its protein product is CASSSRRSGRAFF.

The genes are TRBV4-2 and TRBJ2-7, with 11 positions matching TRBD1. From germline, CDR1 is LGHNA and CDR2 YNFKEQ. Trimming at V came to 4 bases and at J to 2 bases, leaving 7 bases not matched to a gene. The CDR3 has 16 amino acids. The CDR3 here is CASSRNRGQGAYEQYF. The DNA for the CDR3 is TGTGCCAGCAGCCGGAACCGGGGACAGGGGGCCTACGAGCAGTACTTC.

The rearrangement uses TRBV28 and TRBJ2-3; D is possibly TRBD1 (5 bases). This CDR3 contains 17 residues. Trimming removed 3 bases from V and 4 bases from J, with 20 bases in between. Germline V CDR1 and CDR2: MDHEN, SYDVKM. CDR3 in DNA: TGTGCCAGCAGTTTTGCATCGTCAGGGTTGGTGGCAGATACGCAGTATTTT. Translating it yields CASSFASSGLVADTQYF.

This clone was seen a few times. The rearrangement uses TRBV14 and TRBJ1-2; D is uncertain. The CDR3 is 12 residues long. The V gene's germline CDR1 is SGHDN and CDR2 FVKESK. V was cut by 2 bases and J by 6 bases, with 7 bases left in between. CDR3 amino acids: CASSQSFHGYTF. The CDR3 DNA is TGTGCCAGCAGCCAAAGCTTCCATGGCTACACCTTC.

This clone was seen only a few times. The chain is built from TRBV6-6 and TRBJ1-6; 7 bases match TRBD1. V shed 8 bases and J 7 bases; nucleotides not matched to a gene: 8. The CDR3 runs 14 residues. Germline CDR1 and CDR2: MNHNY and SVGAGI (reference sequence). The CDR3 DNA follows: TGTGCCAGCCTAACAGGGGCCCGAAATTCACCCCTCCACTTT. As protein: CASLTGARNSPLHF.

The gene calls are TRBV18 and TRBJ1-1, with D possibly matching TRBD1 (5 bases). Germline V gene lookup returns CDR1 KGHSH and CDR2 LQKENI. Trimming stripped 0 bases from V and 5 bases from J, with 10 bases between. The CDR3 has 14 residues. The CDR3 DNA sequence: TGTGCCAGCTCACCACCGTCGGGGGGAACTGAAGCTTTCTTT. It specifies CASSPPSGGTEAFF.

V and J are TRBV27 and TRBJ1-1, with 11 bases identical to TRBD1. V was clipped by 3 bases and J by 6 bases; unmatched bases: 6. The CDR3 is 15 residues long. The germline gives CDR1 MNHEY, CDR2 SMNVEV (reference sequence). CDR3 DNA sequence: TGTGCCAGCAGTTTGGGACAGGGGGTTAACGCTGAAGCTTTCTTT. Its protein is CASSLGQGVNAEAFF.

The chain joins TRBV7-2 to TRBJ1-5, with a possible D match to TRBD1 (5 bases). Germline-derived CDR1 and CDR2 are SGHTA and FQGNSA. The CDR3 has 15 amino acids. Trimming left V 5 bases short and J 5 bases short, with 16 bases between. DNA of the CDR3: TGTGCCAGCAGCCCTGTCTCAGCAGGGCATCAGCCCCAGCATTTT. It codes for CASSPVSAGHQPQHF.

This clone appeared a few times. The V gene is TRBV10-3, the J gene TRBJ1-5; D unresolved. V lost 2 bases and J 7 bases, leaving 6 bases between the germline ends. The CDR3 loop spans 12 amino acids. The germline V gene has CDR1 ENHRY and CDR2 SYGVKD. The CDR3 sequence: CAISEASQPQHF. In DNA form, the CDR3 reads TGTGCCATCAGTGAGGCGAGCCAGCCCCAGCATTTT.

CDR3 nucleotides: TGCGCCAGCAGCTTGGGGACAGGGGGTAGCAATCAGCCCCAGCATTTT. Translated, it gives CASSLGTGGSNQPQHF. The rearrangement links TRBV5-1 to TRBJ1-5; 10 nucleotides match TRBD1. The V gene end was trimmed by 0 bases and the J gene end by 0 bases; junction bases not matched to a gene: 0. The CDR3 has 16 amino acids. CDR1 SGHRS and CDR2 YFSETQ come from the germline V gene.

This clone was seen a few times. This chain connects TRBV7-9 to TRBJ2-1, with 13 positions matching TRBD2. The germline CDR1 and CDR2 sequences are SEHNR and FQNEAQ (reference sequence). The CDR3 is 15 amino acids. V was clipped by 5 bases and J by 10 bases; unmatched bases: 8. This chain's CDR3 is CASSPGLAGSEEQFF. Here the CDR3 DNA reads TGTGCCAGCAGCCCGGGACTAGCGGGATCAGAGGAGCAGTTCTTC.

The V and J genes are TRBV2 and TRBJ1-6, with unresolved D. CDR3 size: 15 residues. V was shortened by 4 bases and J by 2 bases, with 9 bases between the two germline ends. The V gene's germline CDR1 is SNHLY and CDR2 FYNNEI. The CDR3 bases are TGTGCCAGCAGTGTATTGGAGACCTATAATTCACCCCTCCACTTT. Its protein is CASSVLETYNSPLHF.

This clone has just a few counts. CDR3 protein: CASSLVGQGDTGELFF. The CDR3 nucleotides are TGTGCCAGCAGCTTAGTCGGACAGGGGGACACCGGGGAGCTGTTTTTT. The chain employs TRBV7-6 and TRBJ2-2; 10 nucleotides agree with TRBD1. Germline V lookup: CDR1 SGHVS, CDR2 FNYEAQ. The CDR3 has 16 amino acids. V was clipped by 1 base and J by 3 bases; unmatched bases: 2.

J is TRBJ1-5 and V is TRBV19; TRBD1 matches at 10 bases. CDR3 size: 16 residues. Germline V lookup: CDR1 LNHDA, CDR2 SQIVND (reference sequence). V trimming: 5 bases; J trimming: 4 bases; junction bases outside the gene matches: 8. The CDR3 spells CASSPLGTGVNQPQHF. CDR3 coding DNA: TGTGCCAGTAGTCCTCTTGGGACAGGGGTGAATCAGCCCCAGCATTTT.

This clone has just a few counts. CDR3 loop: CASSLDRASNQPQHF. The CDR3 DNA reads TGCGCCAGCAGCTTAGACAGGGCGAGCAATCAGCCCCAGCATTTT. The rearrangement joins TRBV5-1 to TRBJ1-5; 7 bases are a match to TRBD1. The ends lost 2 bases at V and 1 base at J; junction bases unmatched: 3. Germline CDR1 reads SGHRS; CDR2 reads YFSETQ. This CDR3 has 15 residues.

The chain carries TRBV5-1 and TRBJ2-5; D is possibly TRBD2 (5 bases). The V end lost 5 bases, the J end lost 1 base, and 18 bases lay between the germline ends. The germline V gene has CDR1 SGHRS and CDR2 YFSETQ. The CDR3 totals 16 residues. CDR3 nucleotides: TGCGCCAGCAGTCCCAATCCGGGGTCCTCCCAAGAGACCCAGTACTTC. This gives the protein CASSPNPGSSQETQYF.

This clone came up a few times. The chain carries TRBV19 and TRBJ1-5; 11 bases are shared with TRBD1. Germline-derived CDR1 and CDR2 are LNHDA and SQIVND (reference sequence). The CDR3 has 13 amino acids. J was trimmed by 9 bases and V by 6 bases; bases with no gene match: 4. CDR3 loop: CASSGTGGLPQHF. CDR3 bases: TGTGCCAGTAGCGGGACAGGGGGACTGCCCCAGCATTTT.

The CDR3 region is CASSPHTDTQYF. The CDR3 DNA reads TGTGCCAGCTCACCCCACACAGATACGCAGTATTTT. The chain combines TRBV18 with TRBJ2-3; no definite D call. This CDR3 is built from 12 residues. CDR1 is KGHSH, CDR2 LQKENI, per germline. V lost 3 bases, J lost 2 bases, and 3 bases lay in between.

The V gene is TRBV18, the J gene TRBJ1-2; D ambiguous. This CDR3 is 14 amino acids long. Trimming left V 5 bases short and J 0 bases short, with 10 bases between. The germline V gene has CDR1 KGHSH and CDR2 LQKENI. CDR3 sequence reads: CASSSPNSNYGYTF. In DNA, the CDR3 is TGTGCCAGCTCATCCCCCAACTCTAACTATGGCTACACCTTC. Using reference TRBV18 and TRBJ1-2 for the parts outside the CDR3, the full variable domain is NAGVMQNPRHLVRRRGQEARLRCSPMKGHSHVYWYRQLPEEGLKFMVYLQKENIIDESGMPKERFSAEFPKEGPSILRIQQVVRGDSAAYFCASSSPNSNYGYTFGSGTRLTVV.